This T cell receptor (beta chain) was retrieved from a study of blood T cell repertoires in COVID-19. On the study more broadly: Sources were T cells, B-cell-depleted T cells, or PBMCs; the material itself was cDNA or gDNA.

Profiled with immunoSEQ multiplex PCR; TCRdb holds only in-frame clones, not every one. In the table there are roughly 81,000 clones, about 85% of which are singletons. This CDR3 spans 14 amino acids. Between the trimmed V and J ends, which lost 2 bases and 0 bases, there was a span of 7 bases. Germline CDR1 reads ENHRY; CDR2 reads SYGVKD. V is TRBV10-3 and J is TRBJ1-1; no clear D. The source material was peripheral blood. The receptor was derived from a woman between 70 and 85 years old with acute or convalescent COVID-19. CDR3: CAISEADMNTEAFF. In nucleotides, the CDR3 is TGTGCCATCAGTGAGGCAGATATGAACACTGAAGCTTTCTTT.